Each of the 4 T cell receptor beta chains below was sequenced from the same sample in a study of molecular identifiers for immune sequencing clone quantification. MiXCR, run by TCRdb on the PCR reads, gives a single entry per CDR3 protein. Here the sample spans under 350,000 distinct CDR3 sequences, about 22% being singletons. The sequencing input was naive CD8+ T cells from blood, with Jurkat cell RNA spiked in. Subset meaning: FACS-sorted CD8+CD4-CCR7+CD45RA+ naive T cells. The receptors stem from a human donor in good health. Some libraries in this study had Jurkat cell RNA spiked in.

This chain uses TRBV7-6 with TRBJ2-5; 9 positions agree with TRBD2. Germline V gene lookup returns CDR1 SGHVS and CDR2 FNYEAQ. The CDR3 covers 15 residues. The V gene end was trimmed by 5 bases and the J gene end by 4 bases; junction bases not matched to a gene: 8. The chain's CDR3 is CASSEVAGAAETQYF. Written as DNA, the CDR3 is TGTGCCAGCAGCGAAGTAGCGGGAGCGGCAGAGACCCAGTACTTC.

The chain joins TRBV12-3 or TRBV12-4 to TRBJ2-2; a possible D gene is TRBD1 (5 bases). The CDR3 totals 14 residues. Trimming cost V 3 bases and J 3 bases, with 8 bases left between them. CDR3 amino acids: CASSFDRDTGELFF. Written as DNA, the CDR3 is TGTGCCAGCAGTTTTGACAGAGACACCGGGGAGCTGTTTTTT.

At least ten counts were recorded for this clonotype. This chain connects TRBV5-4 to TRBJ1-1, with D perhaps matching TRBD1 (5 bases). The CDR3 has 13 amino acids. With 5 bases removed from V and 0 bases from J, the gap between germline ends came to 8 bases. CDR1 and CDR2 (germline): SGHNT, YYREEE (reference sequence). In DNA, the CDR3 is TGTGCCAGCAGATGGGGGTTGAACACTGAAGCTTTCTTT. This gives the protein CASRWGLNTEAFF. Full variable domain (outside the CDR3, taken from reference TRBV5-4 and TRBJ1-1): ETGVTQSPTHLIKTRGQQVTLRCSSQSGHNTVSWYQQALGQGPQFIFQYYREEENGRGNFPPRFSGLQFPNYSSELNVNALELDDSALYLCASRWGLNTEAFFGQGTRLTVV.

Note on this clonotype: One end of the junction varies from germline; a read error may be responsible. The chain recombines TRBV5-6 with TRBJ1-1, with 7 bases aligning to TRBD1. CDR1 SGHDT and CDR2 YYEEEE come from the germline V gene. The CDR3 loop spans 12 amino acids. Here the CDR3 reads CASSFGQVEASF. In nucleotides, the CDR3 is TGTGCCAGCAGCTTTGGACAGGTTGAAGCTTCCTTT. The whole variable domain, filled in from reference TRBV5-6 and TRBJ1-1, reads DAGVTQSPTHLIKTRGQQVTLRCSPKSGHDTVSWYQQALGQGPQFIFQYYEEEERQRGNFPDRFSGHQFPNYSSELNVNALLLGDSALYLCASSFGQVEASFGQGTRLTVV.